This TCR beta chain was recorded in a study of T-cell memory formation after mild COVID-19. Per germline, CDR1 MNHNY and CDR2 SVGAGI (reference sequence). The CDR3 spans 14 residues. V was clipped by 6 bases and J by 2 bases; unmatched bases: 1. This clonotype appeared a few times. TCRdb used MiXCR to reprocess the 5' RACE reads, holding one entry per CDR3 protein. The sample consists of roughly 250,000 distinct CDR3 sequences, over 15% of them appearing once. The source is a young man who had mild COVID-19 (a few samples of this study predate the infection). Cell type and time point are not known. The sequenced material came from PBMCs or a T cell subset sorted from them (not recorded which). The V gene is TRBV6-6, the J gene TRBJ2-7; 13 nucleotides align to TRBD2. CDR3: CASSGTSGAYEQYF. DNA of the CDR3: TGTGCCAGCAGCGGGACTAGCGGGGCCTACGAGCAGTACTTC.